The T cell receptor beta chain under discussion was sequenced for a study of human T cells and chemical hapten exposure. The overall study: Mostly female, the patients presented with alopecia areata, totalis or universalis.

Individual cDNA molecules had unique molecular identifiers attached to them by the library. TCRdb recomputed calls from the RACE reads with MiXCR, one row per CDR3 protein. The sample records about 35,000 distinct CDR3 sequences, roughly an eighth being singletons. The CDR3 extends over 11 amino acids. CDR1 is LGHDT, CDR2 YNNKEL, per germline (reference sequence). This clonotype was counted many times. Sample time point: pre-sensitization, week 0. Treatment described: therapeutic diphenylcyclopropenone sensitization with weekly scalp DPC. It was unfractionated whole blood from which total RNA was extracted. Only after blood had been drawn was each patch test applied.

The sequence was collected from a woman in her thirties or forties with alopecia areata. Some clones in this sample may be carry-over from other donors' samples. The material sequenced was whole blood, taken in connection with sensitization to the hapten diphenylcyclopropenone (DPC). This chain joins TRBV3-1 and TRBJ1-3; D gene unclear. The CDR3: CAAGSGNTIYF. Written as DNA, the CDR3 is TGTGCTGCGGGGTCCGGAAACACCATATATTTT.